The next 27 T cell receptor beta chains were all read from a single sample in a study of CD8+ T cells in alopecia areata. As the sequencing template, cDNA was produced by extracting RNA and reverse transcribing it. Clones were sequenced by immunoSEQ multiplex PCR, and TCRdb holds only the in-frame ones, with some missing. Counted here are around 29,000 clones, around 80% occurring once; the ten biggest clones make up roughly a fifth. The specimen was NKG2D-low CD8+ T cells sorted from blood. Source of these receptors: a human donor with alopecia areata.

This chain links TRBV15 with TRBJ2-3; tentative D call: TRBD1 (7 bases). This CDR3 comprises 17 residues. Between the trimmed V and J ends, which lost 0 bases and 4 bases, there was a span of 17 bases. In germline, CDR1 is LNHNV, CDR2 YYDKDF (reference sequence). This CDR3 is CATSRDPRGARSDTQYF. The CDR3 DNA reads TGTGCCACCAGCAGAGATCCCAGGGGGGCACGGTCAGATACGCAGTATTTT.

The chain combines TRBV5-6 with TRBJ2-4, with 9 bases that match TRBD1. The CDR3 is made up of 16 amino acids. The V and J ends lost 4 bases and 3 bases, in that order; junction bases with no gene match: 8. Germline V gives CDR1 SGHDT, CDR2 YYEEEE. The CDR3 loop is CASSTVQGADKNIQYF. The CDR3 nucleotides read TGTGCCAGCAGCACCGTACAGGGGGCGGACAAAAACATTCAGTACTTC.

This chain uses TRBV6-4 with TRBJ2-2, with 7 positions matching TRBD1. J lost 6 bases, V lost 6 bases, and 7 bases had no gene match. Germline assignment: CDR1 MRHNA and CDR2 SNTAGT. The CDR3 sequence is 14 residues long. CDR3 region: CASSNRGEAGELFF. The DNA for the CDR3 is TGTGCCAGCAGCAACAGGGGCGAGGCCGGGGAGCTGTTTTTT.

This sequence joins TRBV28 and TRBJ2-1; TRBD1 matches at 7 bases. The CDR3 is 16 residues long. From germline, CDR1 is MDHEN and CDR2 SYDVKM. The ends lost 5 bases at V and 4 bases at J; junction bases unmatched: 11. Written as DNA, the CDR3 is TGTGCCAGCAGTCTTGCAACCGGGACAGTATACAATGAGCAGTTCTTC. This encodes CASSLATGTVYNEQFF. Full variable domain (missing parts from reference TRBV28 and TRBJ2-1): DVKVTQSSRYLVKRTGEKVFLECVQDMDHENMFWYRQDPGLGLRLIYFSYDVKMKEKGDIPEGYSVSREKKERFSLILESASTNQTSMYLCASSLATGTVYNEQFFGPGTRLTVL.

This clone was detected only a few times. V is TRBV6-1 and J is TRBJ2-7, with D perhaps matching TRBD2 (6 bases). CDR1 MNHNS and CDR2 SASEGT come from the germline V gene. Deletions cut 0 bases from V and 3 bases from J, with 12 bases between. The CDR3 is made up of 15 amino acids. CDR3: CASSEALGGVYEQYF. The CDR3 DNA reads as TGTGCCAGCAGTGAAGCGCTGGGGGGAGTCTACGAGCAGTACTTC.

V gene TRBV10-3 combines with J gene TRBJ1-1, with a tentative D call TRBD1 (5 bases). The germline V gene has CDR1 ENHRY and CDR2 SYGVKD. V was clipped by 10 bases and J by 1 base, with 19 bases between them. This CDR3 contains 15 residues. CDR3 sequence: CATAGPTVENTEAFF. DNA of the CDR3: TGTGCCACCGCCGGGCCGACAGTTGAGAACACTGAAGCTTTCTTT.

In this sample, this clone turned up once. The rearrangement uses TRBV29-1 and TRBJ2-2; TRBD1 matches at 7 bases. This CDR3 has 14 residues. The V segment lost 1 base and the J segment 3 bases; nucleotides outside the gene matches: 2. Germline-derived CDR1 and CDR2 are SQVTM and ANQGSEA. The CDR3 reads CSVEAGQYTGELFF. CDR3 DNA sequence: TGCAGCGTTGAAGCGGGACAGTACACCGGGGAGCTGTTTTTT.

The chain recombines TRBV9 with TRBJ2-7; TRBD2 agrees at 8 bases. V gave up 0 bases and J gave up 0 bases; unmatched junction bases: 2. The CDR3 runs to 15 residues. Germline loops: CDR1 SGDLS, CDR2 YYNGEE. CDR3 sequence (DNA): TGTGCCAGCAGCGTAGAAAGCGGGAGCTCCTACGAGCAGTACTTC. This gives the protein CASSVESGSSYEQYF.

The chain combines TRBV14 with TRBJ1-1; 7 bases line up with TRBD1. The germline gives CDR1 SGHDN, CDR2 FVKESK. V dropped 4 bases and J dropped 1; count of bases not matched to a gene: 6. The CDR3 runs 15 residues. CDR3 sequence: CASSPARGENTEAFF. CDR3 sequence (DNA): TGTGCCAGCAGCCCAGCCAGGGGGGAGAACACTGAAGCTTTCTTT.

The rearrangement joins TRBV6-5 to TRBJ2-5, with TRBD2 matching over 10 bases. This CDR3 spans 15 amino acids. Unmatched junction bases numbered 7, after V lost 4 bases and J lost 5 bases. Germline V gene data show CDR1 as MNHEY and CDR2 as SVGAGI. The CDR3 loop reads CASSLAGGRRETQYF. The CDR3, as DNA: TGTGCCAGCAGTTTAGCGGGGGGACGGCGGGAGACCCAGTACTTC.

The chain recombines TRBV27 with TRBJ2-2, with 8 nucleotides matching TRBD2. The V gene's germline CDR1 is MNHEY and CDR2 SMNVEV (reference sequence). The CDR3 contains 16 residues. J lost 2 bases, V lost 8 bases, and 10 bases had no gene match. CDR3 sequence (DNA): TGTGCCAGCGGAAGTGGACTAGCCGATAACACCGGGGAGCTGTTTTTT. As protein: CASGSGLADNTGELFF.

The CDR3 coding sequence is TGCAGCGTCCGGGACAGCGATAACTATGGCTACACCTTC. This gives the protein CSVRDSDNYGYTF. This chain connects TRBV29-1 to TRBJ1-2; 7 bases are shared with TRBD1. This CDR3 is built from 13 residues. Germline V gene data show CDR1 as SQVTM and CDR2 as ANQGSEA. Unmatched junction bases numbered 5, after V lost 6 bases and J lost 1 base.

The chain recombines TRBV29-1 with TRBJ1-1; 11 bases fit TRBD1. The ends lost 8 bases at V and 6 bases at J; junction bases unmatched: 5. The CDR3 is 12 amino acids. Germline loops: CDR1 SQVTM, CDR2 ANQGSEA. DNA for the CDR3: TGCAGCTCCGGGGGACAGGGGGCTGAAGCTTTCTTT. Translated: CSSGGQGAEAFF.

This clone was counted once. The chain couples TRBV18 to TRBJ2-5; D unclear. CDR3 length: 14 amino acids. CDR1 and CDR2 from the germline V gene are KGHSH and LQKENI. Trimming pared 0 bases from V and 10 bases from J, leaving 15 bases between. The chain's CDR3 is CASSPPQDVAFQYF. The CDR3 region has the DNA TGTGCCAGCTCACCACCCCAAGACGTGGCCTTCCAGTACTTC.

The rearrangement uses TRBV7-9 and TRBJ2-5; 9 bases are shared with TRBD1. The trim removed 5 bases at V and 4 bases at J, leaving 5 bases unmatched. Germline V gene sequence: CDR1 SEHNR, CDR2 FQNEAQ (reference sequence). CDR3 length: 14 residues. The CDR3 DNA sequence: TGTGCCAGCAGCCCGGGACAGGGCGGAGAGACCCAGTACTTC. Translated, it gives CASSPGQGGETQYF.

This chain connects TRBV20-1 to TRBJ2-1; tentative D call: TRBD1 (5 bases). V gave up 2 bases and J gave up 9 bases, with 5 bases separating them. Germline V CDR1 and CDR2: DFQATT, SNEGSKA (reference sequence). This CDR3 spans 10 amino acids. CDR3 loop: CSARQGEQFF. In DNA, the CDR3 is TGCAGTGCTAGACAGGGTGAGCAGTTCTTC.

This clone showed up just a few times. V usage is TRBV7-2 and J usage is TRBJ2-7; D may be TRBD2 (5 bases). CDR3 length: 13 residues. Per the germline V gene, CDR1 is SGHTA and CDR2 is FQGNSA. Trimming removed 7 bases at V and 0 bases at J, with 10 bases between. CDR3 sequence (DNA): TGTGCCAGCATGGACGGACTCTCCTACGAGCAGTACTTC. Amino acid sequence: CASMDGLSYEQYF.

The chain combines TRBV19 with TRBJ1-2; TRBD1 agrees at 7 bases. Germline V CDR1 and CDR2: LNHDA, SQIVND (reference sequence). V lost 5 bases to trimming and J lost 2 bases; unmatched junction nucleotides: 5. The CDR3 totals 14 residues. The CDR3 DNA is TGTGCCAGTAGTCCCGGGACAGCGAACTATGGCTACACCTTC. It encodes CASSPGTANYGYTF.

V gene TRBV27 combines with J gene TRBJ2-6; no definite D call. The germline V and J ends were trimmed by 7 bases and 2 bases, with 12 bases remaining between them. The CDR3 loop spans 15 amino acids. CDR1 is MNHEY, CDR2 SMNVEV, per germline (reference sequence). The CDR3 DNA follows: TGTGCCAGCACAATGACCCTAACTGGGGCCAACGTCCTGACTTTC. It specifies CASTMTLTGANVLTF.

CDR3: CASSPPALYNEQFF. The DNA of the CDR3 is TGTGCCAGCTCACCCCCGGCCCTCTACAATGAGCAGTTCTTC. The rearrangement links TRBV18 to TRBJ2-1; D remains ambiguous. This CDR3 contains 14 residues. V gave up 3 bases and J gave up 3 bases, with 9 bases separating them. Germline V CDR1 and CDR2: KGHSH, LQKENI. Looking up the rest from reference TRBV18 and TRBJ2-1 gives the full variable domain: NAGVMQNPRHLVRRRGQEARLRCSPMKGHSHVYWYRQLPEEGLKFMVYLQKENIIDESGMPKERFSAEFPKEGPSILRIQQVVRGDSAAYFCASSPPALYNEQFFGPGTRLTVL.

The chain is built from TRBV7-9 and TRBJ2-5; 10 bases fit TRBD2. The CDR3 is 16 residues long. Germline V gene sequence: CDR1 SEHNR, CDR2 FQNEAQ (reference sequence). Trimming took 2 bases from V and 1 from J; bases not matched to a gene: 4. In nucleotides, the CDR3 is TGTGCCAGCAGCTTACTCCTAGCGGGGGCCCAAGAGACCCAGTACTTC. As protein: CASSLLLAGAQETQYF.

The chain joins TRBV2 to TRBJ1-6; TRBD1 agrees at 8 bases. CDR3 length: 16 amino acids. Germline CDR1 and CDR2: SNHLY and FYNNEI. The V gene end was trimmed by 3 bases and the J gene end by 10 bases; junction bases not matched to a gene: 11. As DNA, the CDR3 is TGTGCCAGCAGTGACTCGATGGGACAGGAACGGTCACCCCTCCACTTT. Protein product: CASSDSMGQERSPLHF.

The chain combines TRBV27 with TRBJ2-7, with D possibly being TRBD2 (5 bases). The CDR3 is 13 residues long. The V gene's germline CDR1 is MNHEY and CDR2 SMNVEV (reference sequence). The germline V and J ends were trimmed by 4 bases and 2 bases, with 9 bases remaining between them. CDR3 amino acids: CASSSGIAYEQYF. In nucleotides, the CDR3 is TGTGCCAGCAGTTCCGGGATAGCCTACGAGCAGTACTTC.

The chain employs TRBV29-1 and TRBJ2-7; TRBD2 aligns across 11 bases. The CDR3 extends over 15 amino acids. After removal of 5 bases from V and 0 bases from J, the junction contained 6 bases not matched to a gene. Looked up from germline, CDR1 is SQVTM and CDR2 is ANQGSEA. CDR3 bases: TGCAGCGTTTACGCCGGGACTAGCGGCTCCTACGAGCAGTACTTC. The encoded protein is CSVYAGTSGSYEQYF.

Comment on this clone: Being one base from a much bigger clone, this may be a read error. In nucleotides, the CDR3 is TGTGCCAGCAGTGAAGGGACAGCGAACACCGGGGAGCTGTTTTTT. The encoded protein is CASSEGTANTGELFF. The chain couples TRBV27 to TRBJ2-2; TRBD1 matches 7 bases. Germline CDR1 is MNHEY and CDR2 is SMNVEV (reference sequence). V was clipped by 5 bases and J by 0 bases; unmatched bases: 3. The CDR3 runs to 15 residues.

This clone was detected once. This chain joins TRBV7-6 and TRBJ2-3; D gene uncertain. V lost 8 bases, J lost 0 bases, and 6 bases lay in between. Germline CDR1 SGHVS, CDR2 FNYEAQ. The CDR3 covers 12 residues. The DNA of the CDR3 is TGTGCCAGCGGCGACAGCACAGATACGCAGTATTTT. Protein product: CASGDSTDTQYF.

This chain uses TRBV6-5 with TRBJ2-2; D gene unclear. CDR1 and CDR2 (germline): MNHEY, SVGAGI. The length of the CDR3 is 13 residues. V was shortened by 8 bases and J by 3 bases, with 10 bases between the two germline ends. The DNA of the CDR3 is TGTGCCAGCGTGACACCTTACACCGGGGAGCTGTTTTTT. Translated, it gives CASVTPYTGELFF.